Below are 9 T cell receptor beta chains sequenced from a single sample in a study of CD8 T cells in Susac syndrome. Reverse transcription used about 0.45 to 1 ug RNA and random hexamers. TCRdb re-analysed the immunoSEQ multiplex PCR reads in MiXCR, keeping a single row per CDR3 protein. The data contain 55,000 to 70,000 distinct CDR3 sequences, around 93% of them singletons. Source material: CD8+ T cells from PBMCs. Source of these receptors: a human donor in good health.

Points on this clonotype: At one end the junction does not follow the germline gene, possibly because of a read error. This chain connects TRBV6-1 to TRBJ2-7; D not certain. Germline V gene sequence: CDR1 MNHNS, CDR2 SASEGT. CDR3 length: 10 residues. CDR3 sequence: CAVTVSEKYF. The CDR3 nucleotides read TGTGCCGTCACGGTTTCCGAGAAGTACTTC.

The rearrangement joins TRBV4-1 to TRBJ2-5, with 8 bases lining up with TRBD1. Unmatched junction bases numbered 3, after V lost 3 bases and J lost 3 bases. Germline values: CDR1 MGHRA, CDR2 YSYEKL. The CDR3 runs to 14 residues. The chain's CDR3 is CASSQPGQEETQYF. The DNA of the CDR3 is TGCGCCAGCAGCCAGCCGGGACAGGAAGAGACCCAGTACTTC.

As regards this clonotype: At one boundary the junction diverges from the germline segment, which might be a read error. J is TRBJ1-1 and V is TRBV19; D unresolved. This CDR3 has 13 residues. Germline loops: CDR1 LNHDA, CDR2 SQIVND (reference sequence). In nucleotides, the CDR3 is TGTGCCAGTAGGATAGGTGGCAGAGTGGAAGCTTTCTTT. Translating it yields CASRIGGRVEAFF.

V and J are TRBV6-5 and TRBJ2-7, with unresolved D. The ends were cut back, 0 bases at V and 5 bases at J, with 8 bases in the middle. Germline V gene lookup returns CDR1 MNHEY and CDR2 SVGAGI. The CDR3 covers 13 residues. CDR3 DNA: TGTGCCAGCAGTTACTCGGGAAGGGACGAGCAGTACGTC. Amino acids: CASSYSGRDEQYV.

This chain links TRBV27 with TRBJ1-5; D is unresolved. Germline lookup yields CDR1 MNHEY and CDR2 SMNVEV (reference sequence). V shed 5 bases and J shed 3 bases, with 5 bases lying between them. CDR3 size: 12 residues. The DNA of the CDR3 is TGTGCCAGCAGTGCCTACAATCAGCCCCAGCATTTT. It codes for CASSAYNQPQHF.

The chain combines TRBV4-2 with TRBJ2-5, with D unresolved. Per the germline V gene, CDR1 is LGHNA and CDR2 is YNFKEQ. V was pared by 0 bases and J by 0 bases, with 14 bases between. There are 17 residues in the CDR3. The CDR3 nucleotides read TGTGCCAGCAGCCAAGAAGGCACGTTGGGCGACCAAGAGACCCAGTACTTC. Protein sequence: CASSQEGTLGDQETQYF.

The chain combines TRBV7-3 with TRBJ2-1, with D unresolved. Germline CDR1 SGHTA, CDR2 FQGTGA. The length of the CDR3 is 16 residues. Trimming stripped 2 bases from V and 0 bases from J, with 11 bases between. CDR3 sequence reads: CASSLSLGSSYNEQFF. The CDR3 bases are TGTGCCAGCAGCTTATCCTTGGGCAGCTCCTACAATGAGCAGTTCTTC.

The chain joins TRBV7-6 to TRBJ2-7; D is unclear. Germline V gene lookup returns CDR1 SGHVS and CDR2 FNYEAQ. Trimming stripped 5 bases from V and 4 bases from J, with 12 bases between. This CDR3 is 13 amino acids long. The CDR3 nucleotides read TGTGCCAGCAGCCAAAATACAGCGTACGAGCAGTACGTC. This encodes CASSQNTAYEQYV.

The chain joins TRBV3-1 to TRBJ1-4; the match to TRBD1 covers 10 bases. The CDR3 contains 17 residues. Germline V gene lookup returns CDR1 LGHDT and CDR2 YNNKEL (reference sequence). V gave up 1 base and J gave up 11 bases; unmatched junction bases: 13. The CDR3 region is CASSQGRTGGLMKKLFF. CDR3 nucleotides: TGTGCCAGCAGCCAAGGACGGACAGGGGGTCTAATGAAGAAACTGTTTTTT.